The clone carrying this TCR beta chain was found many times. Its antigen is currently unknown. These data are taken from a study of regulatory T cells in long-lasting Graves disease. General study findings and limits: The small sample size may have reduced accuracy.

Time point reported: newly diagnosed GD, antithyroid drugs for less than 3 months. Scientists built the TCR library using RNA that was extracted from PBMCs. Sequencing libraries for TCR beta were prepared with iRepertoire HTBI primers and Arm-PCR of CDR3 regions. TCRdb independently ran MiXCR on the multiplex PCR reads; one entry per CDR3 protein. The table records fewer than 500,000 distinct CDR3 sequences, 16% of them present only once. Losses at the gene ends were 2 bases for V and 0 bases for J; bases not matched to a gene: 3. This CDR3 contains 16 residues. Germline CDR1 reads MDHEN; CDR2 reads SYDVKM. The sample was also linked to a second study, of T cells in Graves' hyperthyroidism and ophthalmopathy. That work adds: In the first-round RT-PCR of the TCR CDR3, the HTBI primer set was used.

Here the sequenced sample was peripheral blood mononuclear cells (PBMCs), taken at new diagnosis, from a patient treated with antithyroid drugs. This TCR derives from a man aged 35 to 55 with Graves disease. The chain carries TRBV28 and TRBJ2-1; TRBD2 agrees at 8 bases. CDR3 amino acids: CASSLPSGPSYNEQFF. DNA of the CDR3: TGTGCCAGCAGTTTACCTAGCGGGCCCTCCTACAATGAGCAGTTCTTC.